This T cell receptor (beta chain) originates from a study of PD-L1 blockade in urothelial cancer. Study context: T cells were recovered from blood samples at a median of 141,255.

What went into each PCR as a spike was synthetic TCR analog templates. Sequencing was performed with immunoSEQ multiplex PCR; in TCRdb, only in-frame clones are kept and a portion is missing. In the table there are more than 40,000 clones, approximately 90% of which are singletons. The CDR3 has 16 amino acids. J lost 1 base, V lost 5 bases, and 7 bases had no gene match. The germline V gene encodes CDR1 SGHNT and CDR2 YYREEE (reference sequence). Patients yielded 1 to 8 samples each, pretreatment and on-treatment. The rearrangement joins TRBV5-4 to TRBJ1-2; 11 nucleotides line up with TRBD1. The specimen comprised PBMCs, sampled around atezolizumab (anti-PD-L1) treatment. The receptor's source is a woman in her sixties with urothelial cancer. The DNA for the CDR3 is TGTGCCAGCAGGAGGACAGGGGGCCGGATTAACTATGGCTACACCTTC. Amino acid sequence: CASRRTGGRINYGYTF.